The table lists the clone carrying this T cell receptor (beta chain) with many counts. Regions amplified from RNA transcripts were the TCR beta CDR3 regions. During a first-round RT-PCR of the TCR CDR3, the HTBI primer set was used. TCRdb reanalysed the multiplex PCR reads using MiXCR and keeps one entry per CDR3 protein. The sample lists around 600,000 distinct CDR3 sequences, 11% to 15% seen once, with 7% to 9% in the top ten. CDR1 is MDHEN, CDR2 SYDVKM, per germline. Trimming pared 6 bases from V and 0 bases from J, leaving 11 bases between. This CDR3 is 14 amino acids long. This sample stems from a study of T cells in Graves' hyperthyroidism and ophthalmopathy.

The sequenced material came from blood. The receptor was isolated from a young woman with Graves' ophthalmopathy. V is TRBV28 and J is TRBJ1-1; D remains ambiguous. DNA for the CDR3: TGTGCCAGCAGCCTGGCGACTTTGAACACTGAAGCTTTCTTT. This translates into CASSLATLNTEAFF.